The 27 T cell receptor beta chains reported below all come from one sample, sequenced in a study of cytomegalovirus exposure and HLA in healthy donors. Produced via immunoSEQ multiplex PCR; TCRdb's table is partial and in-frame only. The sample carries about 140,000 clones, 80% to 90% recorded once. The sequenced material came from PBMCs. The receptors originated from a woman in her 30s in good health and CMV-seronegative.

The V call is TRBV5-6, the J call TRBJ2-7; weak D call: TRBD1 (6 bases). The germline CDR1 and CDR2 sequences are SGHDT and YYEEEE. With 0 bases removed from V and 1 base from J, the gap between germline ends came to 11 bases. The CDR3 spans 15 residues. In DNA form, the CDR3 reads TGTGCCAGCAGCTTGGACAGGGAAAGGTCCTACGAGCAGTACTTC. Amino acid sequence: CASSLDRERSYEQYF.

The chain employs TRBV11-1 and TRBJ1-6; D unclear. Trimming took 5 bases from V and 0 from J, leaving 11 bases between them. Germline V CDR1 and CDR2: SGHAT, FQDESV (reference sequence). This CDR3 contains 16 residues. The CDR3 DNA reads TGTGCCAGCAGCGACCTCGCTAGCTCCTATAATTCACCCCTCCACTTT. Its translation: CASSDLASSYNSPLHF.

The chain uses TRBV7-2 and TRBJ2-5; TRBD1 is a possible D gene (6 bases). The CDR3 contains 19 residues. Trimming took off 1 base at V and 1 base at J, with 22 bases between the two ends. Looked up from germline, CDR1 is SGHTA and CDR2 is FQGNSA. CDR3 loop: CASSLGGWARVGAQETQYF. For the CDR3, the DNA is TGTGCCAGCAGCTTAGGAGGTTGGGCCCGGGTGGGGGCCCAAGAGACCCAGTACTTC.

This chain connects TRBV7-9 to TRBJ1-2; 9 nucleotides match TRBD1. Looked up from germline, CDR1 is SEHNR and CDR2 is FQNEAQ (reference sequence). The V gene end was trimmed by 5 bases and the J gene end by 4 bases; junction bases not matched to a gene: 14. The CDR3 loop spans 17 amino acids. The CDR3 DNA reads as TGTGCCAGCAGCCCCTACCCGGGGGACAGGGTATCCTATGGCTACACCTTC. It codes for CASSPYPGDRVSYGYTF.

This clone was counted between two and nine times. V and J are TRBV6-4 and TRBJ2-1, with 11 bases aligning to TRBD2. CDR3 length: 14 amino acids. The V and J ends lost 4 bases and 9 bases, in that order; junction bases with no gene match: 5. The germline V gene encodes CDR1 MRHNA and CDR2 SNTAGT. The CDR3 spells CASSVAGGRVEQFF. The CDR3 region has the DNA TGTGCCAGCAGTGTAGCGGGGGGGCGTGTTGAGCAGTTCTTC.

The rearrangement joins TRBV6-6 to TRBJ1-2, with D possibly being TRBD1 (5 bases). Deletions cut 6 bases from V and 3 bases from J, with 11 bases between. This CDR3 contains 13 residues. Germline CDR1 MNHNY, CDR2 SVGAGI (reference sequence). CDR3 region: CASRFDRDYGYTF. The CDR3 DNA is TGTGCCAGCAGATTTGACAGAGACTATGGCTACACCTTC.

The rearrangement links TRBV18 to TRBJ2-1; 13 positions agree with TRBD2. Germline V gene lookup returns CDR1 KGHSH and CDR2 LQKENI. CDR3 length equals 16 residues. The V gene end was trimmed by 3 bases and the J gene end by 7 bases; junction bases not matched to a gene: 6. CDR3 DNA: TGTGCCAGCTCACCCCTGACTAGCGGGGGGTATAATGAGCAGTTCTTC. It is translated as CASSPLTSGGYNEQFF.

The chain joins TRBV4-1 to TRBJ2-1, with 7 nucleotides matching TRBD2. V trimming: 1 base; J trimming: 6 bases; junction bases outside the gene matches: 12. The CDR3 is 17 amino acids. CDR1 is MGHRA and CDR2 is YSYEKL in the germline V gene. The CDR3 is CASSQGVLASGINEQFF. The CDR3 DNA follows: TGCGCCAGCAGCCAAGGGGTTTTGGCTAGCGGTATCAATGAGCAGTTCTTC.

V is TRBV28 and J is TRBJ1-5, with D perhaps TRBD1 (5 bases). This CDR3 comprises 16 residues. The germline CDR1 and CDR2 sequences are MDHEN and SYDVKM. V gave up 1 base and J gave up 2 bases, with 12 bases separating them. CDR3 amino acids: CASSLLGGGGNQPQHF. CDR3 nucleotide sequence: TGTGCCAGCAGTTTATTGGGGGGGGGAGGCAATCAGCCCCAGCATTTT.

The genes are TRBV10-3 and TRBJ1-2; D is undetermined. V lost 2 bases and J lost 12, with 16 bases in between. This CDR3 region has 13 residues. Germline loops: CDR1 ENHRY, CDR2 SYGVKD. In DNA form, the CDR3 reads TGTGCCATCAGTGAGGACAAGCGGAGGGAGGACACCTTC. Its protein is CAISEDKRREDTF.

The rearrangement joins TRBV6-5 to TRBJ1-5; 7 nucleotides agree with TRBD1. The CDR3 spans 15 residues. Germline V gene lookup returns CDR1 MNHEY and CDR2 SVGAGI. V dropped 5 bases and J dropped 8; count of bases not matched to a gene: 12. CDR3 protein: CASSTGSGGYEPQHF. CDR3 nucleotides: TGTGCCAGCAGTACCGGTTCAGGGGGGTATGAGCCCCAGCATTTT.

The chain recombines TRBV7-3 with TRBJ1-1, with 7 bases matching TRBD1. Germline values: CDR1 SGHTA, CDR2 FQGTGA. The CDR3 consists of 14 residues. V lost 5 bases, J lost 3 bases, and 6 bases stayed unmatched. The CDR3 DNA is TGTGCCAGCAGCCCGACAGGGAGGCACACTGAAGCTTTCTTT. Protein: CASSPTGRHTEAFF.

The CDR3 is CASSLLFEVHSNQPQHF. CDR3 DNA sequence: TGTGCCAGCAGTTTATTGTTTGAGGTCCATAGCAATCAGCCCCAGCATTTT. The V and J genes are TRBV28 and TRBJ1-5, with D unresolved. CDR1 and CDR2 (germline): MDHEN, SYDVKM. The CDR3 runs 17 residues. The ends were cut back, 1 base at V and 0 bases at J, with 13 bases in the middle.

This chain joins TRBV4-3 and TRBJ1-4, with D uncertain. Germline V lookup: CDR1 LGHNA, CDR2 YSLEER. V gave up 0 bases and J gave up 8 bases, with 16 bases separating them. The CDR3 has 16 residues. For the CDR3, the DNA is TGCGCCAGCAGCCAAGATTCAGGTTGGGCTGGAGAAAAACTGTTTTTT. Protein sequence: CASSQDSGWAGEKLFF.

The rearrangement joins TRBV5-6 to TRBJ1-5, with TRBD1 matching 8 bases. Germline loops: CDR1 SGHDT, CDR2 YYEEEE. The CDR3 contains 14 residues. V gave up 3 bases and J gave up 4 bases; unmatched junction bases: 3. Here the CDR3 DNA reads TGTGCCAGCAGCTCGGGACAGGTAAATCAGCCCCAGCATTTT. As protein: CASSSGQVNQPQHF.

This sequence joins TRBV9 and TRBJ1-1, with 7 bases matching TRBD1. The length of the CDR3 is 14 residues. Trimming cost V 3 bases and J 4 bases; bases outside gene matches: 6. Germline V gene sequence: CDR1 SGDLS, CDR2 YYNGEE. Here the CDR3 reads CASSATGTATEAFF. As DNA, the CDR3 is TGTGCCAGCAGCGCGACGGGGACAGCCACTGAAGCTTTCTTT.

This chain links TRBV18 with TRBJ2-7; 8 bases map to TRBD2. The CDR3 extends over 14 amino acids. CDR1 is KGHSH, CDR2 LQKENI, per germline. Trimming at V came to 2 bases and at J to 2 bases, leaving 2 bases not matched to a gene. The DNA of the CDR3 is TGTGCCAGCTCACCAGCGGGGGGAACCTACGAGCAGTACTTC. Residues: CASSPAGGTYEQYF.

The V and J genes are TRBV13 and TRBJ1-2, with 7 positions matching TRBD1. V lost 0 bases to trimming and J lost 8 bases; unmatched junction nucleotides: 6. The CDR3 spans 14 residues. Germline loops: CDR1 PRHDT, CDR2 FYEKMQ (reference sequence). CDR3 nucleotide sequence: TGTGCCAGCAGCTTAGGCAGGGGGGTGGAAGGCTACACCTTC. This sequence encodes CASSLGRGVEGYTF.

The V call is TRBV5-1, the J call TRBJ1-5; 9 bases line up with TRBD1. V was pared by 4 bases and J by 2 bases, with 7 bases of the junction left unmatched. Per germline, CDR1 SGHRS and CDR2 YFSETQ. The CDR3 has 16 amino acids. CDR3 loop: CASSPGTGIGNQPQHF. In DNA, the CDR3 is TGCGCCAGCAGCCCCGGGACAGGGATCGGCAATCAGCCCCAGCATTTT.

The rearrangement links TRBV4-1 to TRBJ2-3, with a weak D call TRBD1 (5 bases). Trimming removed 6 bases at V and 0 bases at J, with 10 bases between. The CDR3 spans 14 residues. The germline V gene has CDR1 MGHRA and CDR2 YSYEKL. The DNA of the CDR3 is TGCGCCAGCAGGGGGCCAGACAGCACAGATACGCAGTATTTT. It translates to CASRGPDSTDTQYF.

This rearrangement joins TRBV4-2 to TRBJ2-1; possible D gene TRBD1, 6 bases. The germline V and J ends were trimmed by 2 bases and 6 bases, with 11 bases remaining between them. This CDR3 has 14 amino acids. Germline loops: CDR1 LGHNA, CDR2 YNFKEQ. CDR3 nucleotides: TGTGCCAGCAGCCAAAACAGGGCCTCCAATGAGCAGTTCTTC. Translated, it gives CASSQNRASNEQFF.

The sample holds a few counts of this clone. This chain uses TRBV6-1 with TRBJ2-3, with 8 bases lining up with TRBD1. This CDR3 contains 14 residues. Germline lookup yields CDR1 MNHNS and CDR2 SASEGT. The V segment lost 3 bases and the J segment 4 bases; nucleotides outside the gene matches: 3. The DNA for the CDR3 is TGTGCCAGCAGTGATGGACAGGGCCCAGATACGCAGTATTTT. Its translation is CASSDGQGPDTQYF.

The chain employs TRBV19 and TRBJ1-3; D is undetermined. This CDR3 is 15 amino acids long. Germline CDR1 reads LNHDA; CDR2 reads SQIVND (reference sequence). V was cut by 10 bases and J by 1 base, with 17 bases left in between. The CDR3 reads CATSPLLGSGNTIYF. The DNA for the CDR3 is TGTGCCACGTCTCCCCTTCTCGGGTCTGGAAACACCATATATTTT.

Comment on this clone: Its ends do not fully match the called genes, so a read error is possible. V usage is TRBV18 and J usage is TRBJ2-1; a weak D match, TRBD2 (6 bases). This CDR3 is 16 amino acids long. Per germline, CDR1 KGHSH and CDR2 LQKENI. The CDR3 loop is CAGSPSFGSSYNEQFF. As DNA, the CDR3 is TGTGCCGGCTCCCCAAGTTTCGGGAGCTCCTACAATGAGCAGTTCTTC.

The CDR3 DNA is TGTGCCACCAAAGGGACAGGGGGCAAGAATAATTCACCCCTCCACTTT. Its translation: CATKGTGGKNNSPLHF. The chain couples TRBV19 to TRBJ1-6; 12 bases are shared with TRBD1. Looked up from germline, CDR1 is LNHDA and CDR2 is SQIVND (reference sequence). The CDR3 contains 16 residues. Unmatched junction bases numbered 9, after V lost 10 bases and J lost 5 bases. The whole variable domain, remainder taken from reference TRBV19 and TRBJ1-6, is DGGITQSPKYLFRKEGQNVTLSCEQNLNHDAMYWYRQDPGQGLRLIYYSQIVNDFQKGDIAEGYSVSREKKESFPLTVTSAQKNPTAFYLCATKGTGGKNNSPLHFGNGTRLTVT.

Only one count was recorded for this clone. The chain has TRBV6-5 and TRBJ2-7; TRBD1 matches at 9 bases. Losses at the gene ends were 6 bases for V and 0 bases for J; bases not matched to a gene: 6. CDR3 size: 15 residues. The V gene's germline CDR1 is MNHEY and CDR2 SVGAGI. CDR3 loop: CASSAGTGHSYEQYF. Written as DNA, the CDR3 is TGTGCCAGCAGCGCCGGGACAGGGCACTCCTACGAGCAGTACTTC.

The chain recombines TRBV6-5 with TRBJ2-7; 8 bases map to TRBD1. Germline lookup yields CDR1 MNHEY and CDR2 SVGAGI. Trimming took 1 base from V and 1 from J; bases not matched to a gene: 6. The CDR3 has 16 amino acids. The DNA for the CDR3 is TGTGCCAGCAGTTACTGGGACAGGATTTTTTCCTACGAGCAGTACTTC. It codes for CASSYWDRIFSYEQYF.